What follows is one T cell receptor beta chain and its context. The antigen is not known. The data were obtained in a study of cytomegalovirus exposure and HLA in healthy donors. The PCR employed 60 Vbeta primers together with 13 Jbeta primers. Libraries were prepared by immunoSEQ multiplex PCR; TCRdb keeps only in-frame clonotypes and omits some of them. The top ten clones hold around 2.6% of a sample with approximately 150,000 clones, over 75% of them seen once. Points from the study as a whole: With later analysis, a missense DCLRE1C variant became linked to TCR beta V- and J-gene trimming.

The sample taken for sequencing was PBMCs. The clonotype comes from a male donor in good health and CMV-seronegative.

DNA for the CDR3: TGTGCCAGCAGCCAAGAAGGGGGCGCTGGGGCCAACGTCCTGACTTTC. This translates into CASSQEGGAGANVLTF. The chain joins TRBV4-2 to TRBJ2-6, with 7 bases identical to TRBD1. CDR1 is LGHNA and CDR2 is YNFKEQ in the germline V gene. V shed 0 bases, J shed 2 bases, and the junction held 1 base outside the gene matches. There are 16 residues in the CDR3.